The 13 T cell receptor beta chains presented below share a single source sample, sequenced in a study of response to subunit inactivated influenza vaccine. MiXCR was run by TCRdb on the RT-PCR reads, yielding one entry per CDR3 protein. The sample has 650,000 to 700,000 distinct CDR3 sequences; less than 20% are singletons. Sequences were derived from PBMCs from blood, sampled 11 to 12 days after vaccination. The receptors originated from a man aged 45 to 65 who received an inactivated influenza vaccine.

V and J are TRBV29-1 and TRBJ1-4; D is undetermined. In germline, CDR1 is SQVTM, CDR2 ANQGSEA. There are 12 residues in the CDR3. The germline V and J ends were trimmed by 5 bases and 6 bases, with 10 bases remaining between them. CDR3 bases: TGCAGCGTTAGCCCTGAGGATGAAAAACTGTTTTTT. This translates into CSVSPEDEKLFF.

The chain couples TRBV7-3 to TRBJ2-3; D assignment may be TRBD1 or TRBD2 (5 bases each). The length of the CDR3 is 15 residues. CDR1 SGHTA and CDR2 FQGTGA come from the germline V gene. The V and J ends lost 5 bases and 0 bases respectively, with 12 bases between them. CDR3 in amino acids: CASSPTGLSTDTQYF. The CDR3 region has the DNA TGTGCCAGCAGCCCCACAGGACTGAGCACAGATACGCAGTATTTT.

The chain uses TRBV3-1 and TRBJ2-7, with 11 bases that match TRBD1. V lost 3 bases to trimming and J lost 3 bases; unmatched junction nucleotides: 13. This CDR3 contains 18 residues. The germline gives CDR1 LGHDT, CDR2 YNNKEL (reference sequence). The CDR3 spells CASSHAGTGGADYYEQYF. As DNA, the CDR3 is TGTGCCAGCAGCCATGCCGGGACAGGGGGGGCGGACTACTACGAGCAGTACTTC.

This clonotype has a handful of counts. This chain joins TRBV9 and TRBJ2-3, with 10 bases lining up with TRBD2. Germline-derived CDR1 and CDR2 are SGDLS and YYNGEE. J gave up 3 bases and V 2 bases, and 3 bases lay outside the gene matches. The CDR3 sequence is 15 residues long. The CDR3 DNA follows: TGTGCCAGCAGCGTGCAGGGACTAGCGACAGATACGCAGTATTTT. It encodes CASSVQGLATDTQYF.

Only a few counts were recorded for this clonotype. The chain joins TRBV3-1 to TRBJ2-7, with a tentative D call TRBD2 (7 bases). Germline CDR1 and CDR2: LGHDT and YNNKEL (reference sequence). V lost 3 bases and J lost 4, with 22 bases in between. This CDR3 spans 17 amino acids. The CDR3 reads CASSQGNGQPGGYEQYF. The CDR3 nucleotides are TGTGCCAGCAGCCAGGGAAACGGACAGCCGGGGGGATACGAGCAGTACTTC.

At least ten counts were recorded for this clonotype. The V call is TRBV3-1, the J call TRBJ1-2, with D possibly matching TRBD1 (5 bases). The CDR3 runs 16 residues. The V gene lost 0 bases and the J gene lost 8 bases, with 19 bases spanning the gap. In germline, CDR1 is LGHDT, CDR2 YNNKEL (reference sequence). In DNA, the CDR3 is TGTGCCAGCAGCCAAGAACCCAGGGCCTTTCCTTTCGGCTACACCTTC. Translation gives CASSQEPRAFPFGYTF.

This clonotype was seen only a few times. This rearrangement joins TRBV9 to TRBJ1-1, with D unclear. V was pared by 0 bases and J by 2 bases, with 17 bases between. CDR1 and CDR2 (germline): SGDLS, YYNGEE. The CDR3 runs 17 residues. The CDR3 is CASSVVSLGSHNTEAFF. In nucleotides, the CDR3 is TGTGCCAGCAGCGTAGTTTCTTTGGGCAGCCACAACACTGAAGCTTTCTTT. Together with reference TRBV9 and TRBJ1-1, the CDR3 gives the full variable domain: DSGVTQTPKHLITATGQRVTLRCSPRSGDLSVYWYQQSLDQGLQFLIQYYNGEERAKGNILERFSAQQFPDLHSELNLSSLELGDSALYFCASSVVSLGSHNTEAFFGQGTRLTVV.

The chain combines TRBV20-1 with TRBJ2-1; D may match TRBD1 or TRBD2 (5 bases each). Deletions cut 3 bases from V and 1 base from J, with 10 bases between. The CDR3 loop spans 14 amino acids. Germline lookup yields CDR1 DFQATT and CDR2 SNEGSKA (reference sequence). The CDR3 spells CSARPGRSYNEQFF. The CDR3, as DNA: TGCAGTGCTAGGCCGGGACGGTCCTACAATGAGCAGTTCTTC.

The chain joins TRBV6-5 to TRBJ2-7; 9 bases are a match to TRBD2. The V gene end was trimmed by 4 bases and the J gene end by 2 bases; junction bases not matched to a gene: 9. The germline V gene encodes CDR1 MNHEY and CDR2 SVGAGI. The CDR3 loop spans 16 amino acids. CDR3 sequence reads: CASSSWSGGKTYEQYF. For the CDR3, the DNA is TGTGCCAGCAGTTCTTGGAGCGGGGGGAAGACCTACGAGCAGTACTTC.

The chain joins TRBV5-1 to TRBJ2-3; no definite D call. The germline V gene has CDR1 SGHRS and CDR2 YFSETQ. The CDR3 has 15 amino acids. Trimming left V 1 base short and J 0 bases short, with 9 bases between. The CDR3 sequence: CASSLKDRSTDTQYF. CDR3 DNA sequence: TGCGCCAGCAGCTTGAAGGACCGGAGCACAGATACGCAGTATTTT.

This chain joins TRBV7-2 and TRBJ2-7, with no clear D. CDR3 length: 14 amino acids. Deletions cut 1 base from V and 4 bases from J, with 11 bases between. Germline V gene sequence: CDR1 SGHTA, CDR2 FQGNSA. CDR3 sequence reads: CASSLGQSGYEQYF. The CDR3 region has the DNA TGTGCCAGCAGCTTAGGTCAGTCAGGTTACGAGCAGTACTTC.

This clonotype was counted between two and nine times. The V call is TRBV5-1, the J call TRBJ2-1; weak D call: TRBD2 (5 bases). The CDR3 contains 15 residues. In germline, CDR1 is SGHRS, CDR2 YFSETQ. V dropped 4 bases and J dropped 1 base, with 12 bases sitting between them. The CDR3 nucleotides read TGCGCCAGCAGCCCTGGCCGGGATTCCTACAATGAGCAGTTCTTC. Its protein is CASSPGRDSYNEQFF. Filled out from reference TRBV5-1 and TRBJ2-1, the complete variable domain reads KAGVTQTPRYLIKTRGQQVTLSCSPISGHRSVSWYQQTPGQGLQFLFEYFSETQRNKGNFPGRFSGRQFSNSRSEMNVSTLELGDSALYLCASSPGRDSYNEQFFGPGTRLTVL.

This clonotype has more than one count but fewer than ten. The chain uses TRBV6-1 and TRBJ1-1, with no clear D. The CDR3 totals 15 residues. V lost 5 bases to trimming and J lost 4 bases, with 17 bases between them. CDR1 is MNHNS, CDR2 SASEGT, per germline. CDR3 residues: CASSPRAGGSTEAFF. CDR3 sequence (DNA): TGTGCCAGCAGTCCGAGGGCCGGTGGATCCACTGAAGCTTTCTTT.